One and the same sample provided the 32 T cell receptor beta chains below, sequenced in a study of monozygotic twins with cystic fibrosis. Sequencing was performed with immunoSEQ multiplex PCR; in TCRdb, only in-frame clones are kept and a portion is missing. Here the sample spans about 32,000 clones, more than 85% being singletons. The material sequenced was blood. All receptors come from a girl under 10 years old with cystic fibrosis.

The rearrangement joins TRBV28 to TRBJ2-3, with TRBD2 identical over 11 bases. With V trimmed by 6 bases and J by 2 bases, 4 bases remained unmatched. CDR3 length: 15 amino acids. Germline CDR1 MDHEN, CDR2 SYDVKM. The CDR3 coding sequence is TGTGCCAGCAGAGGGACTAGCGGTACCACAGATACGCAGTATTTT. This codes for CASRGTSGTTDTQYF.

The J gene is TRBJ1-1, the V gene TRBV10-2, with D hard to call. Trimming pared 3 bases from V and 3 bases from J, leaving 11 bases between. Germline V gene lookup returns CDR1 WSHSY and CDR2 SAAADI. This CDR3 has 14 residues. The CDR3 loop reads CASSDFGTDTEAFF. CDR3 DNA: TGCGCCAGCAGTGACTTTGGAACCGACACTGAAGCTTTCTTT.

V usage is TRBV7-8 and J usage is TRBJ1-5; D gene uncertain. CDR1 is SGHVS, CDR2 FQNEAQ, per germline. CDR3 length equals 14 residues. Trimming removed 5 bases at V and 4 bases at J, with 12 bases between. The CDR3 here is CASSERRGNQPQHF. Here the CDR3 DNA reads TGTGCCAGCAGCGAACGTCGGGGTAATCAGCCCCAGCATTTT.

The J gene is TRBJ2-2, the V gene TRBV7-9, with D uncertain. CDR3 size: 13 residues. Trimming cost V 5 bases and J 5 bases, with 9 bases left between them. Germline CDR1 and CDR2: SEHNR and FQNEAQ (reference sequence). CDR3 DNA: TGTGCCAGCAGCCCTGGGCTGACCGGGGAGCTGTTTTTT. Protein product: CASSPGLTGELFF.

This chain joins TRBV4-1 and TRBJ2-7; TRBD2 is a possible D gene (5 bases). Per the germline V gene, CDR1 is MGHRA and CDR2 is YSYEKL. V was clipped by 1 base and J by 3 bases, with 10 bases between them. CDR3 length: 14 amino acids. CDR3 in amino acids: CASSQGDRGYEQYF. The CDR3 nucleotides read TGCGCCAGCAGCCAAGGAGATCGGGGCTACGAGCAGTACTTC.

This clone was counted a single time. The chain recombines TRBV19 with TRBJ1-1; a weak D match, TRBD1 (5 bases). Germline V gives CDR1 LNHDA, CDR2 SQIVND (reference sequence). This CDR3 is built from 15 residues. Trimming pared 5 bases from V and 4 bases from J, leaving 17 bases between. The CDR3 spells CASSPRDVRGTEAFF. The CDR3 coding sequence is TGTGCCAGTAGTCCTAGGGACGTCCGGGGCACTGAAGCTTTCTTT.

This chain joins TRBV15 and TRBJ2-2; perhaps TRBD2 as D (6 bases). There are 17 residues in the CDR3. CDR1 is LNHNV, CDR2 YYDKDF, per germline (reference sequence). The V end lost 2 bases, the J end lost 1 base, and 14 bases lay between the germline ends. The CDR3 coding sequence is TGTGCCACCAGCAGACCGAGTTTGGGGGGGAACACCGGGGAGCTGTTTTTT. Translation gives CATSRPSLGGNTGELFF.

This sequence joins TRBV30 and TRBJ1-2; 12 bases agree with TRBD1. Trimming removed 8 bases from V and 4 bases from J; junction bases left unmatched: 5. The CDR3 is 13 amino acids. Germline-derived CDR1 and CDR2 are GTSNPN and SVGIG (reference sequence). The CDR3 DNA follows: TGTGCCATTGGGACAGGGGGCTTCTATGGCTACACCTTC. It specifies CAIGTGGFYGYTF.

The chain joins TRBV7-2 to TRBJ1-2, with TRBD1 as a possible D gene (5 bases). The CDR3 totals 14 residues. The V end lost 0 bases, the J end lost 6 bases, and 11 bases lay between the germline ends. CDR1 is SGHTA, CDR2 FQGNSA, per germline. The chain's CDR3 is CASSLAPPRDGYTF. CDR3 nucleotide sequence: TGTGCCAGCAGCTTAGCCCCTCCCAGGGATGGCTACACCTTC.

This chain links TRBV5-1 with TRBJ2-1, with 11 bases that match TRBD2. This CDR3 contains 19 residues. From germline, CDR1 is SGHRS and CDR2 YFSETQ. Trimming at V came to 0 bases and at J to 3 bases, leaving 11 bases not matched to a gene. The CDR3: CASSLVSSGRAGLYNEQFF. The CDR3 nucleotides read TGCGCCAGCAGCTTGGTTAGTAGCGGGAGGGCCGGGCTCTACAATGAGCAGTTCTTC.

The V and J genes are TRBV7-8 and TRBJ2-5, with 7 bases that match TRBD2. The CDR3 is 14 residues long. V gave up 1 base and J gave up 5 bases; unmatched junction bases: 4. Germline V lookup: CDR1 SGHVS, CDR2 FQNEAQ. The CDR3 nucleotides are TGTGCCAGCAGCTTAGGTGCGGGAGCGGAGACCCAGTACTTC. Translated: CASSLGAGAETQYF.

The chain carries TRBV4-1 and TRBJ1-4; 8 nucleotides agree with TRBD1. This CDR3 has 17 amino acids. Germline V gene lookup returns CDR1 MGHRA and CDR2 YSYEKL. The J segment lost 0 bases and the V segment lost 5 bases, leaving 8 bases of the junction unmatched. This chain's CDR3 is CASSSPGQGATNEKLFF. CDR3 in DNA: TGCGCCAGCAGCTCACCCGGACAGGGCGCAACTAATGAAAAACTGTTTTTT.

The V and J genes are TRBV18 and TRBJ1-1, with D hard to call. This CDR3 is 13 amino acids long. CDR1 and CDR2 from the germline V gene are KGHSH and LQKENI. Trimming removed 4 bases at V and 2 bases at J, with 8 bases between. CDR3 region: CASSQETNTEAFF. In DNA, the CDR3 is TGTGCCAGCTCACAAGAGACCAACACTGAAGCTTTCTTT.

The chain has TRBV5-1 and TRBJ2-7; the D is unclear. The germline gives CDR1 SGHRS, CDR2 YFSETQ. CDR3 length equals 16 residues. Between the trimmed V and J ends, which lost 0 bases and 0 bases, there was a span of 13 bases. The CDR3 is CASSLVGPPSSYEQYF. The CDR3 region has the DNA TGCGCCAGCAGCTTGGTCGGACCTCCCTCCTCCTACGAGCAGTACTTC.

This chain links TRBV9 with TRBJ2-5; unclear D gene. The CDR3 is 13 residues long. CDR1 and CDR2 (germline): SGDLS, YYNGEE. The germline V and J ends were trimmed by 0 bases and 3 bases, with 6 bases remaining between them. In nucleotides, the CDR3 is TGTGCCAGCAGCGTAGACGCAGAAGAGACCCAGTACTTC. Protein: CASSVDAEETQYF.

The chain combines TRBV15 with TRBJ1-5, with D unresolved. V was shortened by 4 bases and J by 0 bases, with 7 bases between the two germline ends. CDR3 length equals 14 residues. Germline loops: CDR1 LNHNV, CDR2 YYDKDF (reference sequence). The CDR3 DNA sequence: TGTGCCACCAGCAAAGTTACTAGCAATCAGCCCCAGCATTTT. This encodes CATSKVTSNQPQHF.

V is TRBV18 and J is TRBJ2-1; 11 bases match TRBD2. This CDR3 comprises 17 residues. Germline CDR1 reads KGHSH; CDR2 reads LQKENI. The J segment lost 8 bases and the V segment lost 4 bases, leaving 13 bases of the junction unmatched. CDR3 nucleotide sequence: TGTGCCAGCTCACTAAAACTAGCGGGAGTTCCTTGGGATGAGCAGTTCTTC. As protein: CASSLKLAGVPWDEQFF.

The gene calls are TRBV19 and TRBJ1-3; 9 bases line up with TRBD1. V gave up 5 bases and J gave up 2 bases; unmatched junction bases: 10. CDR3 length equals 17 residues. The germline gives CDR1 LNHDA, CDR2 SQIVND (reference sequence). The CDR3, as DNA: TGTGCCAGTAGTCCTCACTCGGACAGGGGAACTGGAAACACCATATATTTT. Protein sequence: CASSPHSDRGTGNTIYF.

CDR3 in amino acids: CASSLYPSAGLGGNQPQHF. The DNA of the CDR3 is TGTGCCAGCAGTTTATACCCCAGCGCGGGGCTGGGTGGCAATCAGCCCCAGCATTTT. The rearrangement joins TRBV27 to TRBJ1-5; D possibly corresponds to TRBD1 (5 bases). Trimming removed 1 base from V and 2 bases from J, with 21 bases in between. Germline assignment: CDR1 MNHEY and CDR2 SMNVEV (reference sequence). The CDR3 sequence is 19 residues long.

This clone has a handful of counts. The gene calls are TRBV28 and TRBJ1-1; TRBD1 might be the D (5 bases). The V and J ends lost 6 bases and 7 bases respectively, with 12 bases between them. The CDR3 contains 12 residues. CDR1 is MDHEN and CDR2 is SYDVKM in the germline V gene. CDR3 nucleotides: TGTGCCAGCAGGGGGGATGGAAATGAAGCTTTCTTT. Its protein is CASRGDGNEAFF.

The genes are TRBV7-9 and TRBJ2-7; 12 bases are a match to TRBD1. The CDR3 is made up of 16 amino acids. Germline CDR1 and CDR2: SEHNR and FQNEAQ (reference sequence). V shed 3 bases, J shed 4 bases, and the junction held 7 bases outside the gene matches. The CDR3 is CASSLGRGQGAYEQYF. The CDR3 nucleotides read TGTGCCAGCAGCTTGGGCCGGGGACAGGGGGCATACGAGCAGTACTTC.

This chain joins TRBV19 and TRBJ1-1; tentatively, D is TRBD1 (5 bases). The CDR3 is 13 residues long. Germline CDR1 reads LNHDA; CDR2 reads SQIVND (reference sequence). With 5 bases removed from V and 5 bases from J, the gap between germline ends came to 12 bases. The CDR3, as DNA: TGTGCCAGTAGTCCCGGGACGTCGACTGAAGCTTTCTTT. As protein: CASSPGTSTEAFF.

The V gene is TRBV4-3, the J gene TRBJ2-1; no firm D call. CDR1 and CDR2 (germline): LGHNA, YSLEER. V dropped 0 bases and J dropped 0 bases, with 12 bases sitting between them. The CDR3 length is 17 residues. CDR3 in DNA: TGCGCCAGCAGCCAAGATTTAGAGTGGGACTCCTACAATGAGCAGTTCTTC. Translated: CASSQDLEWDSYNEQFF.

This chain connects TRBV6-1 to TRBJ1-2, with D uncertain. The CDR3 spans 12 residues. The germline V gene has CDR1 MNHNS and CDR2 SASEGT. Deletions cut 9 bases from V and 4 bases from J, with 12 bases between. As DNA, the CDR3 is TGTGCCAGTCCTGGACCCTTCTATGGCTACACCTTC. Translation gives CASPGPFYGYTF.

This sequence joins TRBV2 and TRBJ1-5, with a weak D call TRBD1 (5 bases). The CDR3 has 13 residues. The germline V and J ends were trimmed by 4 bases and 3 bases, with 7 bases remaining between them. Germline CDR1 is SNHLY and CDR2 is FYNNEI. This CDR3 reads CASSGQPNQPQHF. The CDR3 DNA sequence: TGTGCCAGCAGTGGACAGCCCAATCAGCCCCAGCATTTT.

The rearrangement links TRBV10-3 to TRBJ2-3; TRBD1 matches 8 bases. Germline V lookup: CDR1 ENHRY, CDR2 SYGVKD. The CDR3 covers 15 residues. V lost 6 bases to trimming and J lost 3 bases; unmatched junction nucleotides: 8. CDR3 sequence (DNA): TGTGCCATCAGCGAGGGGGACAGGCTTACAGATACGCAGTATTTT. Protein sequence: CAISEGDRLTDTQYF.

J is TRBJ2-7 and V is TRBV11-3, with 8 nucleotides matching TRBD2. The CDR3 has 15 residues. J gave up 0 bases and V 3 bases, and 4 bases lay outside the gene matches. Germline V gene sequence: CDR1 SGHNT, CDR2 YENEEA. The DNA for the CDR3 is TGTGCCAGCAGCTTTACTAGCGGTAGCTCCTACGAGCAGTACTTC. It specifies CASSFTSGSSYEQYF.

This clone occurred a few times. The rearrangement uses TRBV7-3 and TRBJ2-7; 9 bases fit TRBD1. J lost 0 bases, V lost 5 bases, and 5 bases had no gene match. Germline V CDR1 and CDR2: SGHTA, FQGTGA. The CDR3 has 15 residues. The CDR3 DNA follows: TGTGCCAGCAGCCCCGGGACAGGGAGCTCCTACGAGCAGTACTTC. Translating gives CASSPGTGSSYEQYF.

The V gene is TRBV6-1, the J gene TRBJ1-1; D is ambiguous. The CDR3 runs to 19 residues. The germline V gene encodes CDR1 MNHNS and CDR2 SASEGT. The V end was cut by 0 bases, the J end by 4 bases, with 24 bases between. CDR3 residues: CASSEAGYARGFLSTEAFF. Written as DNA, the CDR3 is TGTGCCAGCAGTGAAGCGGGGTACGCCCGAGGGTTTCTTAGCACTGAAGCTTTCTTT.

V is TRBV6-6 and J is TRBJ1-2; TRBD1 aligns across 9 bases. The V and J ends lost 5 bases and 2 bases, in that order; junction bases with no gene match: 9. The germline CDR1 and CDR2 sequences are MNHNY and SVGAGI (reference sequence). This CDR3 is built from 16 residues. The CDR3: CASSAWTGDPNYGYTF. In DNA, the CDR3 is TGTGCCAGCAGTGCGTGGACAGGGGATCCCAACTATGGCTACACCTTC.

The V and J genes are TRBV6-5 and TRBJ2-1; TRBD2 agrees at 12 bases. V lost 6 bases and J lost 6; bases outside the gene matches: 6. CDR3 length equals 15 residues. Germline CDR1 MNHEY, CDR2 SVGAGI. The CDR3 DNA follows: TGTGCCAGCAGCCCGGGACTAGCGGGCTCCAATGAGCAGTTCTTC. It is translated as CASSPGLAGSNEQFF.

The DNA of the CDR3 is TGTGCCAGCAGCTTAGTACAGCCCAGCTATGGCTACACCTTC. This translates into CASSLVQPSYGYTF. V and J are TRBV7-9 and TRBJ1-2; the D is unclear. Trimming took 1 base from V and 4 from J, leaving 10 bases between them. From germline, CDR1 is SEHNR and CDR2 FQNEAQ (reference sequence). The CDR3 is made up of 14 amino acids.